The clone carrying this T cell receptor (beta chain) was seen just once. This sample is drawn from a study of blood T cell repertoires in COVID-19. Overall study: The United States, Italy and Spain provided the acute and convalescent COVID-19 samples. From T cells, B-cell-depleted T cells, or PBMCs came the material, which was cDNA or gDNA.

Original methodology: Nucleated cell number was recorded as an estimate derived from reference gene primer amplification. Profiled with immunoSEQ multiplex PCR; TCRdb holds only in-frame clones, not every one. V, J and clone size are those of that table, while D and trimming were read from the DNA. The sample has about 10,000 clones; about 88% are singletons. Trimming cost V 1 base and J 2 bases; bases outside gene matches: 4. The CDR3 sequence is 16 residues long. The germline V gene has CDR1 MNHEY and CDR2 SMNVEV (reference sequence). The chain links TRBV27 to TRBJ2-1; 8 bases match TRBD2. This sequence was found in a human donor in a cohort sampled during active COVID-19. The sequenced sample consisted of peripheral blood. The CDR3 region is CASSLWGRGAYNEQFF. In DNA form, the CDR3 reads TGTGCCAGCAGTTTATGGGGGCGGGGGGCCTACAATGAGCAGTTCTTC.